This is a list of T cell receptor beta chains from one sample in a study of blood T cell repertoires in COVID-19. Produced via immunoSEQ multiplex PCR; TCRdb's table is partial and in-frame only. The repertoire holds roughly 100,000 clones, with roughly 84% as singletons. The sample taken for sequencing was peripheral blood. The receptors originated from a human donor in a cohort sampled during active or convalescent COVID-19. Both conserved end residues are part of each CDR3.

>TRBJ2-7|TRBV2
CASDLSGLAGGGQYF
>TRBJ2-7|TRBV5-6
CASSLVSQGSYEQYF
>TRBJ1-5|TRBV5-6
CASSLRQAYNQPQHF
>TRBJ1-1|TRBV7-8
CASSLAGRGEAFF
>TRBJ1-2|TRBV6-2/TRBV6-3
CASSYSGRIEDGYTF
>TRBJ1-3|TRBV30
CAWTGNVRNTIYF
>TRBJ2-4|TRBV9
CASSAPRDHLYF
>TRBJ1-2|TRBV29-1
CSATYPGLNYGYTF
>TRBJ1-5|TRBV21-1
CASSKTSGDSNQPQHF
>TRBJ2-7|TRBV4-1
CASSQGGSGVYEQYF
>TRBJ2-3|TRBV3-1/TRBV3-2
CASSRGGVTDTQYF
>TRBJ1-6|TRBV21-1
CANNYSTRGDSINSPLHF
>TRBJ1-2|TRBV5-6
CASSVPGQGPGYTF
>TRBJ2-2|TRBV10-2
CASSESGPGTGELFF
>TRBJ1-6|TRBV7-9
CASSYGSPFGSPLHF
>TRBJ1-3|TRBV5-1
CASSLAYGTAGNTIYF
>TRBJ1-1|TRBV6-6
CASNTGSVNTEAFF
>TRBJ1-2|TRBV11-2
CASSLSRGIYGYTF
>TRBJ2-7|TRBV11-2
CASSLRGTNEQYF
>TRBJ1-5|TRBV6-2/TRBV6-3
CASSLRREWPQHF
>TRBJ2-3|TRBV6-5
CASSLRGGAGDTQYF
>TRBJ1-5|TRBV3-1/TRBV3-2
CASSQERNQPQHF
>TRBJ2-2|TRBV6-5
CASRRQGAETGELFF
>TRBJ2-7|TRBV5-4
CASSGVTYEQYF
>TRBJ2-5|TRBV7-3
CASSSSGIGGGPRAVETQYF
>TRBJ2-1|TRBV24-1
CATSDLVASRNEQFF
>TRBJ1-4|TRBV18
CASSDQSGVGEKLFF
>TRBJ2-5|TRBV7-2
CASSFPYQETQYF
>TRBJ2-1|TRBV5-4
CASSPGQGRGNEQFF
>TRBJ2-3|TRBV3-1/TRBV3-2
CASGTSTDTQYF
>TRBJ2-1|TRBV15
CATSRKRNRESYNEQFF
>TRBJ1-2|TRBV5-4
CASSPGGAGNYGYTF
>TRBJ1-5|TRBV27
CASRRQQGGQPQHF
>TRBJ2-7|TRBV2
CASTKLAEYEQYF
>TRBJ1-6|TRBV6-5
CASSYGQPNSPLHF
>TRBJ1-6|TRBV12-3/TRBV12-4
CASSFGYGSPLHF
>TRBJ2-1|TRBV10-3
CAILGGAGQGGAEQFF
>TRBJ1-6|TRBV6-6
CASSPNRLPTYNSPLHF
>TRBJ1-2|TRBV19
CASMGTGVGYTF
>TRBJ1-2|TRBV19
CASSIRTIHGYTF
>TRBJ2-7|TRBV2
CASSGDLAYEQYF